In its sample, the clone carrying this T cell receptor beta chain was seen once. Since a much larger clone is just one base distant, this may be a read error. Time point specified: healthy volunteer bleed at 2 weeks. The template was total RNA from unfractionated whole blood. Unique molecular identifiers were attached to individual cDNA molecules during library preparation. Each CDR3 protein is one row after TCRdb ran MiXCR on the RACE reads. This table holds approximately 33,000 distinct CDR3 sequences, nearly 7.5% found once. This entry comes from a study of human T cells and chemical hapten exposure. Study background: There were per-sample TCR yield variations, arising mainly from small pooled library volume differences.

The CDR3 runs to 18 residues. J lost 0 bases, V lost 0 bases, and 9 bases had no gene match. Germline V gene sequence: CDR1 SGHRS, CDR2 YFSETQ. The chain joins TRBV5-1 to TRBJ2-3; TRBD2 matches 8 bases. The sequence came from a human donor in good health. Some clones in this sample may be carry-over from other donors' samples. Material: whole blood. The CDR3 sequence: CASSLATSASSSTDTQYF. DNA for the CDR3: TGCGCCAGCAGCTTGGCGACTAGCGCTTCTTCTAGCACAGATACGCAGTATTTT.